This TCR beta chain derives from a study of T cells in women clearing cervical HPV infection. Study context: Controls gave blood once infection was undetectable; cases at lesion identification.

Study-level points and caveats: Cases carried less TRBV6-7 than controls: roughly 0.11% versus 0.16%. Richness plus V gene abundances separated cases from controls with AUC about 0.87.

With regard to this clone: Its antigen is as yet unknown. The read halts 3 residues ahead of the CDR3 end, with the missing end drawn from the germline J gene.

Method: immunoSEQ multiplex PCR; TCRdb's copy keeps in-frame clones and lacks some. The sample has some 40,000 clones. Germline CDR1 reads SQVTM; CDR2 reads ANQGSEA. This CDR3 has 14 residues. The origin of this receptor is a woman between 18 and 75 years old with a cervical HPV16 infection that either progressed to CIN3+ or cleared (not recorded which). Sequenced material: blood buffy coat. V is TRBV29-1 and J is TRBJ1-2, with TRBD1 identical over 7 bases. CDR3 residues: CSVGEVQGTYDYTF. The DNA read from the CDR3 is TGCAGCGTGGGGGAGGTACAGGGGACCTACGAC. The whole variable domain, filled in from reference TRBV29-1 and TRBJ1-2, reads SAVISQKPSRDICQRGTSLTIQCQVDSQVTMMFWYRQQPGQSLTLIATANQGSEATYESGFVIDKFPISRPNLTFSTLTVSNMSPEDSSIYLCSVGEVQGTYDYTFGSGTRLTVV.